This section outlines one TCR beta chain sequence together with its context. Its target is unknown. Pooling was applied to second doses at about 4 or about 12 weeks. TCRdb's copy holds only in-frame clones and misses some; the assay was immunoSEQ multiplex PCR. The sample holds about 82,000 clones, roughly nine tenths seen once. This entry belongs to a study of T cell responses to AZD1222 COVID-19 vaccine. The study, taken as a whole, reports: Unmutated regions of variants are reportedly targeted by nearly half of spike-specific TCRs. Seropositivity was recorded at baseline in only a handful of AZD1222 recipients. Spike regions recognized by vaccine-associated CD4 TCRs spanned the protein, led by 160-218 and 743-854.

This TCR was recovered from an adult who received the AZD1222 COVID-19 vaccine. Sequenced here: peripheral blood, sampled 28 days after the second AZD1222 dose.

The CDR3 region is CSVDAGRGEAFF. CDR3 sequence (DNA): TGCAGCGTTGACGCCGGCAGGGGGGAAGCTTTCTTT. The chain is built from TRBV29-1 and TRBJ1-1, with TRBD1 matching over 7 bases. The CDR3 has 12 residues. V dropped 3 bases and J dropped 8; count of bases not matched to a gene: 6. Germline V gene data show CDR1 as SQVTM and CDR2 as ANQGSEA. Using reference TRBV29-1 and TRBJ1-1 for the parts outside the CDR3, the full variable domain is SAVISQKPSRDICQRGTSLTIQCQVDSQVTMMFWYRQQPGQSLTLIATANQGSEATYESGFVIDKFPISRPNLTFSTLTVSNMSPEDSSIYLCSVDAGRGEAFFGQGTRLTVV.